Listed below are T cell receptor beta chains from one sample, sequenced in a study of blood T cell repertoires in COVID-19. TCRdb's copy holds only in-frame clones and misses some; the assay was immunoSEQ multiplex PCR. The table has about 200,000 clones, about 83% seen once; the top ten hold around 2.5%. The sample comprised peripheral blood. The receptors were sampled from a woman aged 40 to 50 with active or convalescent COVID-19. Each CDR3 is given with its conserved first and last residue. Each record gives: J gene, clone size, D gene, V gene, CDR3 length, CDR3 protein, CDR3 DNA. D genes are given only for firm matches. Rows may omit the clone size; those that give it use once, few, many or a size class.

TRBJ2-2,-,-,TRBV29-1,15,CSTLVDGTNTGELFF,TGCAGCACACTGGTCGACGGGACGAACACCGGGGAGCTGTTTTTT
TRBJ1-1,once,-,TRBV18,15,CASSLARSAGTEAFF,TGTGCCAGCTCACTGGCGCGGTCGGCGGGCACTGAAGCTTTCTTT
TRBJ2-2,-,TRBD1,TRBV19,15,CASSFPDRGPGELFF,TGTGCCAGTAGTTTTCCGGACAGGGGGCCCGGGGAGCTGTTTTTT
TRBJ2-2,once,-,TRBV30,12,CAWSGVTGELFF,TGTGCCTGGAGTGGAGTCACCGGGGAGCTGTTTTTT
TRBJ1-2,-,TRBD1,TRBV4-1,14,CASSVGTGDYGYTF,TGCGCCAGCAGTGTAGGGACAGGCGACTATGGCTACACCTTC
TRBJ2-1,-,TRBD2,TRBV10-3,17,CAISGAQQTSGTDEQFF,TGTGCCATCAGTGGAGCCCAACAGACTAGCGGGACCGATGAGCAGTTCTTC
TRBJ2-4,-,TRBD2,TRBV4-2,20,CASSLRATSGSLIARNIQYF,TGTGCCAGCAGCCTCCGAGCGACTAGCGGGAGTTTAATAGCTAGAAACATTCAGTACTTC
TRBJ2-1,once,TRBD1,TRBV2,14,CASSSRTGDNEQFF,TGTGCCAGCTCTTCCCGAACAGGGGACAATGAGCAGTTCTTC
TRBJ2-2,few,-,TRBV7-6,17,CASSLRRGTGNTGELFF,TGTGCCAGCAGCTTAAGGCGGGGGACAGGGAACACCGGGGAGCTGTTTTTT
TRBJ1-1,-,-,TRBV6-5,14,CASSSLSLNTEAFF,TGTGCCAGCAGTTCTCTCTCCTTAAACACTGAAGCTTTCTTT
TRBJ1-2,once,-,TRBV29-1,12,CSVQQGRVGYTF,TGCAGCGTTCAACAGGGTAGGGTTGGCTACACCTTC
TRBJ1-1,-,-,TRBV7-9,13,CASSLRRNTEAFF,TGTGCCAGCAGCTTAAGGAGGAACACTGAAGCTTTCTTT
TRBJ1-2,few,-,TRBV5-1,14,CASSPEGRDYGYTF,TGCGCCAGCAGCCCAGAAGGGAGAGACTATGGCTACACCTTC
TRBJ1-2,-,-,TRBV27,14,CASSYDSQGYGYTF,TGTGCCAGCAGTTATGACAGCCAGGGGTATGGCTACACCTTC
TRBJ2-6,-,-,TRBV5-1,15,CASSTRTAGANVLTF,TGCGCCAGCAGCACCCGGACAGCCGGGGCCAACGTCCTGACTTTC
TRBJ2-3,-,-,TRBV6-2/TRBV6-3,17,CASSWRSGRQQRDTQYF,TGTGCCAGCAGTTGGAGGTCAGGACGGCAACAGAGGGATACGCAGTATTTT
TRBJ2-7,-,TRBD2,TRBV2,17,CASSEPLAGVLSYEQYF,TGTGCCAGCAGTGAACCCCTCGCGGGAGTCCTCTCCTACGAGCAGTACTTC
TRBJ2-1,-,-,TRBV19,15,CASSIGGGAYNEQFF,TGTGCCAGTAGTATAGGTGGGGGCGCCTACAATGAGCAGTTCTTC
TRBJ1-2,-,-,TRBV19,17,CASSTTLRAMENYGYTF,TGTGCCAGTAGTACCACCCTGAGGGCCATGGAAAACTATGGCTACACCTTC
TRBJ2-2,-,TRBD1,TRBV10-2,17,CASSEAVGTANTGELFF,TGCGCCAGCAGTGAGGCAGTAGGGACAGCGAACACCGGGGAGCTGTTTTTT
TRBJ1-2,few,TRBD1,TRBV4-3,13,CASSQTGDYGYTF,TGCGCCAGCAGCCAGACAGGGGACTATGGCTACACCTTC
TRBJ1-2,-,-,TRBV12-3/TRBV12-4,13,CASSLQVQGGYTF,TGTGCCAGCAGTTTACAGGTCCAAGGTGGCTACACCTTC